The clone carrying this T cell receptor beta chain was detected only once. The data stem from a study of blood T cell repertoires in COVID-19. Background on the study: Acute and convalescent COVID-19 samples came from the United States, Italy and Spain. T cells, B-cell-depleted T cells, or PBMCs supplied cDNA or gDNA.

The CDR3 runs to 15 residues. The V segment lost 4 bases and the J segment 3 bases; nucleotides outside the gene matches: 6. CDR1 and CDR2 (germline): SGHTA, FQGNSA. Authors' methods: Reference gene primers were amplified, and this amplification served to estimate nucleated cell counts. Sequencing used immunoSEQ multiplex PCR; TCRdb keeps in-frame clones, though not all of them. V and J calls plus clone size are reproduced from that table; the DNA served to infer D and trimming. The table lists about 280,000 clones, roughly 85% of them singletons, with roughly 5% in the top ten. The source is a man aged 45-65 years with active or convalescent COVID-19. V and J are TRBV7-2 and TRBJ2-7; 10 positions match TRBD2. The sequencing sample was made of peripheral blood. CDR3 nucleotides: TGTGCCAGCAGCTCAATCCGGACTAGCGGCTACGAGCAGTACTTC. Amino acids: CASSSIRTSGYEQYF.